A single T cell receptor beta chain is shown here with its context. Its antigen is unidentified. CDR1 and CDR2 from the germline V gene are MNHEY and SMNVEV (reference sequence). V was pared by 5 bases and J by 2 bases, with 9 bases of the junction left unmatched. The CDR3 length is 16 residues. Each donor was a healthy Caucasian individual from Russia, aged 6 to 90. This sample is drawn from a study of blood T cells in healthy people across ages. Using a J-beta primer mix together with a sample-barcoded 5' primer, a second PCR was run for roughly 6 to 12 cycles. Carrying 12 random nucleotides, a template-switch adaptor labeled each individual cDNA molecule. Via MiXCR, TCRdb re-called the 5' RACE reads, giving one row per CDR3 protein. The sample lists about 1,400,000 distinct CDR3 sequences, 59% occurring once. Study results and caveats: Estimates based on one million T cells were treated as lower bounds. While age rose, TCR beta diversity per million T cells dropped in a roughly linear way.

The sequence derives from a man younger than 30 in good health. Sequenced material: blood. The chain joins TRBV27 to TRBJ2-3; 8 positions agree with TRBD2. The CDR3 loop is CASSPPTSGHTDTQYF. The CDR3 DNA reads TGTGCCAGCAGTCCCCCTACTAGCGGACACACAGATACGCAGTATTTT.